These T cell receptor beta chains were read from a single sample in a study of blood T cell repertoires in COVID-19. This table comes from immunoSEQ multiplex PCR, and its TCRdb copy is limited to in-frame clones, with some not included. The sample has 20,000 to 30,000 clones, roughly nine tenths seen once. Specimen: peripheral blood. Source of these receptors: a man in his 70s with active COVID-19. CDR3s include the opening cysteine and the closing phenylalanine or tryptophan. The order of the fields is J gene, clone size, V gene, CDR3 length, D gene, CDR3 protein, CDR3 DNA. A D gene is named only where the DNA matches it firmly. Clone size is not always given. Where it is, it says once, few, many or a class for expanded clones.

J gene: TRBJ1-5
clone size: -
V gene: TRBV7-7
CDR3 length: 18
D gene: -
CDR3 protein: CASSLGRGTGANNQPQHF
CDR3 DNA: TGTGCTAGCAGCTTAGGGCGTGGAACAGGCGCAAACAATCAGCCCCAGCATTTT

J gene: TRBJ2-2
clone size: -
V gene: TRBV29-1
CDR3 length: 11
D gene: -
CDR3 protein: CSVTDTGELFF
CDR3 DNA: TGCAGCGTGACGGACACTGGGGAGCTGTTTTTT

J gene: TRBJ1-6
clone size: once
V gene: TRBV9
CDR3 length: 16
D gene: TRBD1
CDR3 protein: CASSDGTAYYNSPLHF
CDR3 DNA: TGTGCCAGCAGCGATGGGACAGCTTATTATAATTCACCCCTCCACTTT

J gene: TRBJ2-7
clone size: -
V gene: TRBV11-2
CDR3 length: 15
D gene: TRBD2
CDR3 protein: CASSTGLAGVYEQYF
CDR3 DNA: TGTGCCAGCAGCACGGGACTAGCGGGAGTATACGAGCAGTACTTC

J gene: TRBJ1-1
clone size: -
V gene: TRBV13
CDR3 length: 16
D gene: TRBD1
CDR3 protein: CASSSRMGQGLTEAFF
CDR3 DNA: TGTGCCAGCAGCTCCCGAATGGGACAGGGGTTGACTGAAGCTTTCTTT

J gene: TRBJ1-5
clone size: few
V gene: TRBV7-9
CDR3 length: 15
D gene: -
CDR3 protein: CASSLGDTLNQPQHF
CDR3 DNA: TGTGCCAGCAGCTTAGGCGATACCCTAAATCAGCCCCAGCATTTT

J gene: TRBJ2-5
clone size: -
V gene: TRBV7-7
CDR3 length: 14
D gene: TRBD2
CDR3 protein: CASSLSLAGETQYF
CDR3 DNA: TGTGCTAGCAGCTTAAGTTTAGCGGGTGAGACCCAGTACTTC

J gene: TRBJ2-2
clone size: few
V gene: TRBV5-8
CDR3 length: 16
D gene: TRBD1
CDR3 protein: CASSRGTGMNTGELFF
CDR3 DNA: TGTGCCAGCAGCCGAGGGACAGGGATGAACACCGGGGAGCTGTTTTTT

J gene: TRBJ2-5
clone size: once
V gene: TRBV2
CDR3 length: 13
D gene: -
CDR3 protein: CASRPGVEETQYF
CDR3 DNA: TGTGCCAGCAGGCCAGGGGTTGAAGAGACCCAGTACTTC

J gene: TRBJ1-1
clone size: -
V gene: TRBV5-4
CDR3 length: 15
D gene: TRBD1
CDR3 protein: CASSSGGFVNTEAFF
CDR3 DNA: TGTGCCAGCAGCTCAGGGGGGTTTGTGAACACTGAAGCTTTCTTT

J gene: TRBJ1-1
clone size: -
V gene: TRBV12-5
CDR3 length: 13
D gene: TRBD1
CDR3 protein: CASGLSTGVEAFF
CDR3 DNA: TGTGCTAGTGGTTTGTCCACAGGGGTTGAAGCTTTCTTT

J gene: TRBJ2-2
clone size: -
V gene: TRBV11-3
CDR3 length: 16
D gene: TRBD2
CDR3 protein: CASSLLAGGRPGELFF
CDR3 DNA: TGTGCCAGCAGCCTTCTAGCGGGAGGGCGCCCCGGGGAGCTGTTTTTT

J gene: TRBJ2-3
clone size: -
V gene: TRBV30
CDR3 length: 15
D gene: TRBD2
CDR3 protein: CAWSVSGGYLDTQYF
CDR3 DNA: TGTGCCTGGAGTGTAAGCGGGGGTTATTTAGATACGCAGTATTTT

J gene: TRBJ2-7
clone size: -
V gene: TRBV27
CDR3 length: 14
D gene: -
CDR3 protein: CASSLSRGAYEQYF
CDR3 DNA: TGTGCCAGCAGTTTATCAAGGGGCGCCTACGAGCAGTACTTC

J gene: TRBJ2-1
clone size: -
V gene: TRBV24-1
CDR3 length: 18
D gene: TRBD2
CDR3 protein: CATRPSTRLAGNSNEQFF
CDR3 DNA: TGTGCCACCAGGCCCTCAACCCGACTAGCGGGAAATTCCAATGAGCAGTTCTTC

J gene: TRBJ1-2
clone size: -
V gene: TRBV19
CDR3 length: 13
D gene: -
CDR3 protein: CASSPLDIGGYTF
CDR3 DNA: TGTGCCAGTAGTCCCCTGGACATCGGTGGCTACACCTTC

J gene: TRBJ1-1
clone size: -
V gene: TRBV29-1
CDR3 length: 10
D gene: -
CDR3 protein: CSEDSVEAFF
CDR3 DNA: TGCAGCGAAGACAGCGTAGAAGCTTTCTTT

J gene: TRBJ2-1
clone size: -
V gene: TRBV6-2/TRBV6-3
CDR3 length: 16
D gene: TRBD2
CDR3 protein: CASSLRGSGRENEQFF
CDR3 DNA: TGTGCCAGCAGTCTACGCGGGAGCGGGAGGGAGAATGAGCAGTTCTTC

J gene: TRBJ1-2
clone size: -
V gene: TRBV15
CDR3 length: 18
D gene: -
CDR3 protein: CATSSFSRVPTANYGYTF
CDR3 DNA: TGTGCCACCAGCAGTTTCTCCAGGGTACCCACAGCTAACTATGGCTACACCTTC

J gene: TRBJ2-4
clone size: -
V gene: TRBV11-2
CDR3 length: 16
D gene: -
CDR3 protein: CASRGGLGIAKNIQYF
CDR3 DNA: TGTGCCAGCAGGGGGGGGCTAGGGATAGCCAAAAACATTCAGTACTTC

J gene: TRBJ2-1
clone size: few
V gene: TRBV6-5
CDR3 length: 15
D gene: TRBD2
CDR3 protein: CASSSGTSGVNEQFF
CDR3 DNA: TGTGCCAGCAGTTCAGGGACTAGCGGGGTTAATGAGCAGTTCTTC

J gene: TRBJ1-3
clone size: -
V gene: TRBV7-9
CDR3 length: 17
D gene: -
CDR3 protein: CASSLQGWTASGNTIYF
CDR3 DNA: TGTGCCAGCAGCTTACAAGGGTGGACAGCCTCTGGAAACACCATATATTTT

J gene: TRBJ1-2
clone size: once
V gene: TRBV4-1
CDR3 length: 13
D gene: TRBD1
CDR3 protein: CASSQDRDRGYTF
CDR3 DNA: TGCGCCAGCAGCCAAGATCGGGACAGGGGCTACACCTTC

J gene: TRBJ2-2
clone size: once
V gene: TRBV7-2
CDR3 length: 15
D gene: TRBD2
CDR3 protein: CASSRTSGRIGELFF
CDR3 DNA: TGTGCCAGCAGTCGGACTAGCGGGAGAATCGGGGAGCTGTTTTTT

J gene: TRBJ1-2
clone size: -
V gene: TRBV28
CDR3 length: 15
D gene: -
CDR3 protein: CASSLGAGRFYGYTF
CDR3 DNA: TGTGCCAGCAGTTTAGGGGCAGGGAGGTTCTATGGCTACACCTTC

J gene: TRBJ1-2
clone size: -
V gene: TRBV10-3
CDR3 length: 14
D gene: -
CDR3 protein: CAIRRGLRDYGYTF
CDR3 DNA: TGTGCCATCAGGCGGGGCCTACGGGACTATGGCTACACCTTC